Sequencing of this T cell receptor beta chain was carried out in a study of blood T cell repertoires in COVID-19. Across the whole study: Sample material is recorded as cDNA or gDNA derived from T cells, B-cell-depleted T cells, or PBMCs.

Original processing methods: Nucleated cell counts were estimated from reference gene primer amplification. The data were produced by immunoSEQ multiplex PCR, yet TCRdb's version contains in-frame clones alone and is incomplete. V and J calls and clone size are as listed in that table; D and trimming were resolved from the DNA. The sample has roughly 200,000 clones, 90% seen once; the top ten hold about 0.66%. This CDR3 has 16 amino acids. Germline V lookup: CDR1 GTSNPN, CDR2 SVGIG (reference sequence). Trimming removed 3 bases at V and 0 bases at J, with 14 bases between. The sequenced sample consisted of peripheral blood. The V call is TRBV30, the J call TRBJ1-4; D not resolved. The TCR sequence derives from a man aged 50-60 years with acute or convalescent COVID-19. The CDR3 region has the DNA TGTGCCTGGAGCCTTCTACTGCAAGCAACTAATGAAAAACTGTTTTTT. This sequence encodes CAWSLLLQATNEKLFF. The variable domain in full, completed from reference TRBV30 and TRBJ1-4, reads SQTIHQWPATLVQPVGSPLSLECTVEGTSNPNLYWYRQAAGRGLQLLFYSVGIGQISSEVPQNLSASRPQDRQFILSSKKLLLSDSGFYLCAWSLLLQATNEKLFFGSGTQLSVL.